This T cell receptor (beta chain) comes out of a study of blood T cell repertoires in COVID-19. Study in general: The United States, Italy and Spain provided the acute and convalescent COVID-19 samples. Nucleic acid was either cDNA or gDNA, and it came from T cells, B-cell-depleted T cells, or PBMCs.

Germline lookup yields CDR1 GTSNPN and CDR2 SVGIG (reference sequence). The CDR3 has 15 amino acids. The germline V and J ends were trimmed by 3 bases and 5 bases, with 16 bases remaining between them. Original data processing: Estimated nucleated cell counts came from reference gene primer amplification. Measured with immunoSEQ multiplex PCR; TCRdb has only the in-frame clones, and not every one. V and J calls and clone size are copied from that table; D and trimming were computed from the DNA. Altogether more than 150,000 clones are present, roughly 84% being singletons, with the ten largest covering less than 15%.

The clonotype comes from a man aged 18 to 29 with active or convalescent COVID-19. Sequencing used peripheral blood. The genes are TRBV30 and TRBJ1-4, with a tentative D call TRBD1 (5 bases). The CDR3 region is CAWRDELDINEKLFF. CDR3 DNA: TGTGCCTGGAGAGACGAGCTGGACATAAATGAAAAACTGTTTTTT.